The 28 T cell receptor beta chains listed next were all sequenced from one sample in a study of molecular identifiers for immune sequencing clone quantification. TCRdb redid the calling of the PCR reads with MiXCR, one entry per CDR3 protein. The sample has more than 10,000 distinct CDR3 sequences; about 18% are singletons. The sample consisted of naive CD8+ T cells from blood, with Jurkat cell RNA spiked in. The subset: FACS-sorted CD8+CD4-CCR7+CD45RA+ naive T cells. The source is a human donor in good health. Some libraries in this study had Jurkat cell RNA spiked in.

About this clonotype itself: One end of the junction does not line up with germline, which may come from a read error. The V call is TRBV4-2, the J call TRBJ2-7; possibly TRBD1 for D (5 bases). Per germline, CDR1 LGHNA and CDR2 YNFKEQ. This CDR3 comprises 15 residues. CDR3 loop: CAGSRDPGIAYEQYF. CDR3 DNA sequence: TGTGCCGGCAGCCGAGATCCAGGGATCGCCTACGAGCAGTACTTC.

This clonotype has just a few counts. A much larger clone sits a single nucleotide away, making a read error possible. V gene TRBV9 combines with J gene TRBJ2-7, with TRBD1 matching 8 bases. After removal of 3 bases from V and 5 bases from J, the junction contained 7 bases not matched to a gene. CDR3 length: 14 residues. In germline, CDR1 is SGDLS, CDR2 YYNGEE. CDR3: CASSASGGPDEQYF. The CDR3 DNA reads TGTGCCAGCAGCGCGTCAGGGGGCCCCGACGAGCAGTACTTC.

This clonotype was observed a few times. A much larger clone lies a single base off, so this may be a read error. The rearrangement links TRBV25-1 to TRBJ2-1; D uncertain. V was pared by 1 base and J by 12 bases, with 7 bases between. Looked up from germline, CDR1 is MGHDK and CDR2 is SYGVNS. There are 11 residues in the CDR3. The DNA for the CDR3 is TGTGCCAGCAGTGAATTCTATGGGCAGTTCTTC. Protein product: CASSEFYGQFF.

This clonotype has only one observation. Possible read error: a much larger clone is one base away. The V and J genes are TRBV6-5 and TRBJ2-7; D might be TRBD2 (5 bases). There are 14 residues in the CDR3. The germline CDR1 and CDR2 sequences are MNHEY and SVGAGI. V was pared by 2 bases and J by 2 bases, with 10 bases between. The CDR3 DNA reads as TGTGCCAGCAGTTACGAGGGTAGTCCCTACGAGCAGTACTTC. Its translation is CASSYEGSPYEQYF.

As concerns this clonotype: A read error may be the cause here, since a much bigger clone is one base away. V usage is TRBV5-4 and J usage is TRBJ2-3, with TRBD2 matching 7 bases. Germline assignment: CDR1 SGHNT and CDR2 YYREEE (reference sequence). The CDR3 is 15 residues long. J was trimmed by 4 bases and V by 4 bases; bases with no gene match: 9. CDR3 sequence reads: CASSMSGASADTQYF. The CDR3 DNA follows: TGTGCCAGCAGCATGAGCGGGGCTAGCGCAGATACGCAGTATTTT.

The table lists this clonotype with many counts. The chain is built from TRBV7-6 and TRBJ2-2; D not resolved. Between the trimmed V and J ends, which lost 7 bases and 6 bases, there was a span of 15 bases. This CDR3 contains 14 residues. Germline V lookup: CDR1 SGHVS, CDR2 FNYEAQ. The CDR3 is CASTPYVEAGELFF. The DNA for the CDR3 is TGTGCCAGCACCCCCTATGTAGAGGCCGGGGAGCTGTTTTTT.

As for this clonotype: A much larger clone differs by one base, so this may be a read error. The V call is TRBV7-3, the J call TRBJ1-1; 9 positions agree with TRBD1. The germline gives CDR1 SGHTA, CDR2 FQGTGA. This CDR3 comprises 13 residues. Here the CDR3 reads CASSSTGGTGAFF. DNA of the CDR3: TGTGCCAGCAGCTCAACAGGGGGCACTGGAGCTTTCTTT.

Remarks on this clonotype: A read error may be the cause here, since a much bigger clone is one base away. The V gene is TRBV28, the J gene TRBJ2-7, with D uncertain. There are 15 residues in the CDR3. From germline, CDR1 is MDHEN and CDR2 SYDVKM. This CDR3 is CACSSSLDLSYEQYF. The CDR3 DNA reads TGTGCCTGCAGTTCCTCCCTAGACCTCTCCTACGAGCAGTACTTC.

In its sample, this clonotype was seen many times. The junction shows a germline mismatch at one end, possibly a read error. The CDR3 region is CASSSGTADSGADVLTF. The CDR3 bases are TGTGCCAGCAGCTCCGGGACAGCAGACTCTGGGGCCGACGTCCTGACTTTC. The gene calls are TRBV3-1 and TRBJ2-6; 7 bases fit TRBD1. CDR3 length: 17 residues. Germline CDR1 is LGHDT and CDR2 is YNNKEL (reference sequence). The complete variable domain, with remaining parts taken from reference TRBV3-1 and TRBJ2-6, reads DTAVSQTPKYLVTQMGNDKSIKCEQNLGHDTMYWYKQDSKKFLKIMFSYNNKELIINETVPNRFSPKSPDKAHLNLHINSLELGDSAVYFCASSSGTADSGADVLTFGAGSRLTVL.

Turning to this clonotype: Possible read error: a much larger clone is one base away. The chain couples TRBV12-3 or TRBV12-4 to TRBJ2-1, with D unclear. CDR3 length: 13 residues. Trimming shortened V by 10 bases and J by 8 bases, and 18 bases separated the two germline ends. CDR3 bases: TGTGCCACCCGCCGCCACTCTTGGGATGAGCAGTTCTTC. As protein: CATRRHSWDEQFF.

This chain uses TRBV18 with TRBJ2-7; perhaps D is TRBD1 or TRBD2 (5 bases each). CDR3 length equals 16 residues. Trimming left V 0 bases short and J 7 bases short, with 19 bases between. Germline V gene sequence: CDR1 KGHSH, CDR2 LQKENI. CDR3 nucleotide sequence: TGTGCCAGCTCACCACCGCTGCGGGTGGGGGATTCGGAGCAGTACTTC. Its translation: CASSPPLRVGDSEQYF.

The chain recombines TRBV3-1 with TRBJ2-3; no definite D call. The CDR3 runs to 14 residues. V was trimmed by 2 bases and J by 5 bases, leaving 11 bases between them. Germline CDR1 LGHDT, CDR2 YNNKEL (reference sequence). CDR3 nucleotides: TGTGCCAGCAGCCAATCGGCTAGGGTAGATACGCAGTATTTT. The encoded protein is CASSQSARVDTQYF.

By sample fraction, this clonotype is medium-sized. V gene TRBV6-1 combines with J gene TRBJ1-5, with D perhaps matching TRBD1 (6 bases). The CDR3 sequence is 16 residues long. From germline, CDR1 is MNHNS and CDR2 SASEGT. Between the trimmed V and J ends, which lost 5 bases and 0 bases, there was a span of 14 bases. The CDR3 DNA reads as TGTGCCAGCAGTCACTGGGGGGACAATAGCAATCAGCCCCAGCATTTT. Its translation: CASSHWGDNSNQPQHF.

Turning to this clonotype: A much larger clone differs from this one at a single base, so this may be a read error. The chain links TRBV5-6 to TRBJ2-3, with 7 bases fitting TRBD2. The junction had 6 bases not matched to a gene; V was cut back by 1 base and J by 1 base. Germline V CDR1 and CDR2: SGHDT, YYEEEE. This CDR3 is 16 amino acids long. CDR3 protein: CASSLSGLGGTDTQYF. DNA for the CDR3: TGTGCCAGCAGCTTGTCCGGACTAGGCGGCACAGATACGCAGTATTTT.

Comment on this clonotype: A read error may be the cause here, since a much bigger clone is one base away. J is TRBJ2-3 and V is TRBV12-3 or TRBV12-4; 7 bases map to TRBD2. The CDR3 is made up of 13 amino acids. V gave up 3 bases and J gave up 8 bases; unmatched junction bases: 5. The CDR3, as DNA: TGTGCCAGCAGTTTGACTAGCTTGGGTACGCAGTATTTT. It encodes CASSLTSLGTQYF.

This clonotype is categorized as medium-sized. CDR3 residues: CAISPGSKTDTQYF. CDR3 DNA: TGTGCCATCAGCCCGGGATCCAAAACAGATACGCAGTATTTT. The J gene is TRBJ2-3, the V gene TRBV10-3; D is perhaps TRBD2 (5 bases). The ends were cut back, 6 bases at V and 3 bases at J, with 13 bases in the middle. The V gene's germline CDR1 is ENHRY and CDR2 SYGVKD. This CDR3 is built from 14 residues.

This chain links TRBV11-2 with TRBJ2-7; D ambiguous. The CDR3 loop spans 13 amino acids. CDR1 is SGHAT and CDR2 is FQNNGV in the germline V gene. The V and J ends lost 5 bases and 5 bases respectively, with 13 bases between them. CDR3 sequence: CASSLNPQNEQYF. The CDR3 bases are TGTGCCAGCAGCCTTAACCCCCAGAACGAGCAGTACTTC.

Relative to its sample, this clonotype is medium-sized. V is TRBV7-8 and J is TRBJ2-1, with TRBD2 identical over 15 bases. The CDR3 extends over 18 amino acids. Germline V gene lookup returns CDR1 SGHVS and CDR2 FQNEAQ. V lost 4 bases, J lost 0 bases, and 4 bases stayed unmatched. The CDR3 coding sequence is TGTGCCAGCAGCTCTGGACTAGCGGGAGGGCACTCCTACAATGAGCAGTTCTTC. It codes for CASSSGLAGGHSYNEQFF.

The sample holds many counts of this clonotype. The chain has TRBV19 and TRBJ1-2, with D possibly TRBD1 on 6 matching bases. Trimming stripped 7 bases from V and 0 bases from J, with 18 bases between. This CDR3 has 16 residues. Germline loops: CDR1 LNHDA, CDR2 SQIVND (reference sequence). CDR3 sequence reads: CASTDLGARANYGYTF. Written as DNA, the CDR3 is TGTGCCAGTACCGATCTGGGGGCACGAGCTAACTATGGCTACACCTTC.

In its sample, this clonotype was seen many times. This chain joins TRBV10-1 and TRBJ2-5; 8 nucleotides align to TRBD2. With 4 bases clipped from V and 0 bases from J, the junction kept 1 base outside the gene matches. The CDR3 has 14 amino acids. Germline V lookup: CDR1 WNHNN, CDR2 SYGVQD (reference sequence). The CDR3 loop reads CASSVLADQETQYF. The DNA of the CDR3 is TGCGCCAGCAGTGTACTAGCGGACCAAGAGACCCAGTACTTC.

This clonotype came up many times. CDR3 in amino acids: CASSTILARGTDTQYF. The CDR3, as DNA: TGTGCCAGCAGTACCATACTAGCACGGGGTACAGATACGCAGTATTTT. The J gene is TRBJ2-3, the V gene TRBV27, with D tentatively TRBD2 (6 bases). The germline V and J ends were trimmed by 5 bases and 3 bases, with 18 bases remaining between them. The CDR3 is made up of 16 amino acids. Germline V CDR1 and CDR2: MNHEY, SMNVEV (reference sequence).

This clonotype has at least ten counts. V usage is TRBV6-7 and J usage is TRBJ2-1, with 7 bases identical to TRBD1. TRBV6-7 is an ORF, with its function uncertain. V trimming: 6 bases; J trimming: 2 bases; junction bases outside the gene matches: 10. The CDR3 extends over 16 amino acids. The CDR3 DNA follows: TGTGCCAGCAGATCATCCGGGACAGCTCCCTACAATGAGCAGTTCTTC. Its protein is CASRSSGTAPYNEQFF.

This clonotype is medium-sized in the sample. V gene TRBV18 combines with J gene TRBJ2-1; 10 bases are a match to TRBD1. Trimming took 6 bases from V and 9 from J; bases not matched to a gene: 11. CDR1 and CDR2 (germline): KGHSH, LQKENI. This CDR3 has 15 residues. CDR3 protein: CASSLDRGLASEQFF. CDR3 nucleotides: TGTGCCAGCTCGTTGGACAGGGGGTTGGCCAGTGAGCAGTTCTTC.

This clonotype was counted a single time. A single base separates this from a much larger clone, so it may be a read error. The chain links TRBV11-2 to TRBJ2-1; TRBD2 agrees at 13 bases. The CDR3 runs to 16 residues. J lost 4 bases, V lost 5 bases, and 5 bases had no gene match. The germline V gene encodes CDR1 SGHAT and CDR2 FQNNGV. CDR3 DNA: TGTGCCAGCAGCACTTGGACTAGCGGGAGTTACAATGAGCAGTTCTTC. Its translation is CASSTWTSGSYNEQFF.

This clonotype was picked up a small number of times. A much bigger clone sits one base away, suggesting this may be a read error. This rearrangement joins TRBV9 to TRBJ2-1; D gene ambiguous. CDR3 length: 12 amino acids. Trimming removed 3 bases at V and 7 bases at J, with 8 bases between. CDR1 and CDR2 (germline): SGDLS, YYNGEE. CDR3 loop: CASSGRRNEQFF. The CDR3 coding sequence is TGTGCCAGCAGCGGGCGTCGAAATGAGCAGTTCTTC.

This clonotype was observed a few times. Possible read error: a much larger clone is one base away. The chain couples TRBV3-1 to TRBJ2-1, with TRBD2 identical over 9 bases. The CDR3 is made up of 15 amino acids. Germline values: CDR1 LGHDT, CDR2 YNNKEL (reference sequence). The CDR3 nucleotides read TGTACCAGCAGCCAAGCACTAGCGGGTTACAATGAGCAGTTCTTC. Protein product: CTSSQALAGYNEQFF.

This clonotype has a count of ten or more. This chain connects TRBV11-2 to TRBJ2-1; TRBD2 might be the D (6 bases). From germline, CDR1 is SGHAT and CDR2 FQNNGV. This CDR3 spans 16 amino acids. Trimming removed 4 bases from V and 10 bases from J, with 23 bases in between. The CDR3 coding sequence is TGTGCCAGCAGCTCTATTTGGGGACTTAATTCTGGCGAGCAGTTCTTC. This codes for CASSSIWGLNSGEQFF.

This clonotype was observed a few times. The CDR3 loop is CASSQAGGGEDYEQYF. In DNA form, the CDR3 reads TGCGCCAGCAGCCAAGCGGGGGGTGGGGAAGACTACGAGCAGTACTTC. The V gene is TRBV4-1, the J gene TRBJ2-7, with 7 bases lining up with TRBD2. The CDR3 has 16 amino acids. J gave up 3 bases and V 1 base, and 9 bases lay outside the gene matches. Germline CDR1 MGHRA, CDR2 YSYEKL.